These 7 T cell receptor beta chains originate from one sample sequenced in a study of cytomegalovirus exposure and HLA in healthy donors (dated by TCRdb to about 2017). Library creation used the immunoSEQ multiplex PCR assay. For the multiplex PCR, a mixture combining 60 forward primers for TCR Vbeta segments and 13 reverse primers for TCR Jbeta segments was used. This immuneACCESS table, as held by TCRdb, lists in-frame sequences with V and J called but not all clones. Of the missing ones, under half trace to an unresolved V gene in checked studies; the others have no known cause. The sample records about 120,000 clones, 75% of which are singletons. Clones ranked in the top ten supply 1.6% of the sample. The sequencing sample was made of PBMCs. These receptors came from a woman between 18 and 29 years old in good health and CMV-seronegative.

The chain combines TRBV6-1 with TRBJ1-1; D unclear. Germline V CDR1 and CDR2: MNHNS, SASEGT. The CDR3 consists of 15 residues. V gave up 2 bases and J gave up 5 bases, with 15 bases separating them. This CDR3 reads CASSEQLRRETEAFF. Written as DNA, the CDR3 is TGTGCCAGCAGTGAACAGTTGAGGAGAGAAACTGAAGCTTTCTTT.

The chain couples TRBV27 to TRBJ2-3; D call uncertain. V lost 8 bases, J lost 3 bases, and 9 bases lay in between. This CDR3 is built from 12 residues. Germline-derived CDR1 and CDR2 are MNHEY and SMNVEV (reference sequence). CDR3 protein: CASAHGTDTQYF. The CDR3 DNA reads TGTGCCAGCGCTCACGGGACAGATACGCAGTATTTT.

The chain joins TRBV5-1 to TRBJ1-4, with D tentatively TRBD1 (5 bases). This CDR3 has 14 residues. Germline V lookup: CDR1 SGHRS, CDR2 YFSETQ. V was pared by 4 bases and J by 7 bases, with 14 bases between. The CDR3 DNA sequence: TGCGCCAGCAGCCACGGGCAGGGTGGTGAAAAACTGTTTTTT. This codes for CASSHGQGGEKLFF.

The chain links TRBV6-1 to TRBJ2-3; TRBD1 matches 8 bases. Germline trimming cut 4 bases from V and 1 base from J; bases unmatched to any gene: 4. Per germline, CDR1 MNHNS and CDR2 SASEGT. The CDR3 runs 15 residues. CDR3 amino acids: CASSGDRLGTDTQYF. The CDR3 DNA reads as TGTGCCAGCAGTGGGGACAGGCTCGGCACAGATACGCAGTATTTT.

This clone was recorded a few times. The genes are TRBV11-2 and TRBJ2-5, with 12 bases identical to TRBD2. V was clipped by 7 bases and J by 5 bases; unmatched bases: 2. The V gene's germline CDR1 is SGHAT and CDR2 FQNNGV. This CDR3 comprises 13 residues. The DNA for the CDR3 is TGTGCCAGCACTAGCGGGGGGGCGGAGACCCAGTACTTC. This codes for CASTSGGAETQYF.

The chain carries TRBV11-2 and TRBJ2-2, with 7 nucleotides matching TRBD1. The CDR3 spans 17 residues. Trimming cost V 5 bases and J 1 base; bases outside gene matches: 10. CDR1 is SGHAT, CDR2 FQNNGV, per germline. Here the CDR3 reads CASSPRAGTENTGELFF. The DNA for the CDR3 is TGTGCCAGCAGCCCAAGAGCCGGGACAGAGAACACCGGGGAGCTGTTTTTT.

This clone has a single count. V gene TRBV29-1 combines with J gene TRBJ1-1; D gene ambiguous. The CDR3 has 12 amino acids. CDR1 and CDR2 from the germline V gene are SQVTM and ANQGSEA. The ends were cut back, 0 bases at V and 2 bases at J, with 4 bases in the middle. For the CDR3, the DNA is TGCAGCGTTGAAGAGGGCAACACTGAAGCTTTCTTT. Encoded protein: CSVEEGNTEAFF.